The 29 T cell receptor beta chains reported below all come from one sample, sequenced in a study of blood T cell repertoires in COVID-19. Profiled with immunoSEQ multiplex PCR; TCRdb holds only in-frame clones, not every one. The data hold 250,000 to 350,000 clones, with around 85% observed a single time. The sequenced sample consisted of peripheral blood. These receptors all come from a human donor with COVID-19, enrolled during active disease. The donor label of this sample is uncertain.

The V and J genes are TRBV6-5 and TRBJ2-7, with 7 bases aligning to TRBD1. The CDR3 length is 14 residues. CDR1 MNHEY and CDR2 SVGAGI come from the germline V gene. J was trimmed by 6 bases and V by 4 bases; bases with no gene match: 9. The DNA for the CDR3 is TGTGCCAGCAGTTCGACAGGGTACGTTTTCGAGCAGTACTTC. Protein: CASSSTGYVFEQYF.

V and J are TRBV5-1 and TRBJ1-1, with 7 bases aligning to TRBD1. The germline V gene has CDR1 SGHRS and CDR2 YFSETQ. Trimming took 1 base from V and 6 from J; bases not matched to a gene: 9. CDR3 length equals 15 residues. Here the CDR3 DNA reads TGCGCCAGCAGCTTGATTCAAGGGCAGGGGGCTGAAGCTTTCTTT. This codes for CASSLIQGQGAEAFF.

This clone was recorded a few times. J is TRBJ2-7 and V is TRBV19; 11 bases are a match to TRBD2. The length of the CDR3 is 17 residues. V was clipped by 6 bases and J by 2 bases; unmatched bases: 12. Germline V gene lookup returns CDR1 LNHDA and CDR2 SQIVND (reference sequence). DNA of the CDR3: TGTGCCAGTAGCCCGGGACGGCTAGCGGGAGGCGCCTACGAGCAGTACTTC. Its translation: CASSPGRLAGGAYEQYF.

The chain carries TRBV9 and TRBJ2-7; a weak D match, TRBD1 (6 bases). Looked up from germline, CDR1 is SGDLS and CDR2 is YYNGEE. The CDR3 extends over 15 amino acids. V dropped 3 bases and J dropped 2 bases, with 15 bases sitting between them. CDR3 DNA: TGTGCCAGCAGCGCCGACCAGGGGCTGGCCTACGAGCAGTACTTC. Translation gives CASSADQGLAYEQYF.

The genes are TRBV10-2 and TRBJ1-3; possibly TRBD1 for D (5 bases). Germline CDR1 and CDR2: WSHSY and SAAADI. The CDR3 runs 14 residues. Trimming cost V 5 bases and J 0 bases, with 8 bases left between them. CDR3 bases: TGCGCCAGCAGTCCAACAGGCTCTGGAAACACCATATATTTT. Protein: CASSPTGSGNTIYF.

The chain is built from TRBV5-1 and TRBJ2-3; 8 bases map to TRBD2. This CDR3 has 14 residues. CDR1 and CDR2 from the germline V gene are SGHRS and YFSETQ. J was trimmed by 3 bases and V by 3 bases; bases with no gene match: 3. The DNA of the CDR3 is TGCGCCAGCAGCTCGGGACTAGGAACAGATACGCAGTATTTT. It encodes CASSSGLGTDTQYF.

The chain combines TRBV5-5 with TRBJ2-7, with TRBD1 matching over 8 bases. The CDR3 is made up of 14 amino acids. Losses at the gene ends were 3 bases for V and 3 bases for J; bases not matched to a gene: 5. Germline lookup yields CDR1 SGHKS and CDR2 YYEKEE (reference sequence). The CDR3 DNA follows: TGTGCCAGCAGCTGGGGGACAGGTCTCTACGAGCAGTACTTC. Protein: CASSWGTGLYEQYF.

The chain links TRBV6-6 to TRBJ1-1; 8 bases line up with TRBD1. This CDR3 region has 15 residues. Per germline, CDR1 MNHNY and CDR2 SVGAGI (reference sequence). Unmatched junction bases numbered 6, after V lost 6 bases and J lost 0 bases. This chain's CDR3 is CASSFGTGLNTEAFF. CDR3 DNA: TGTGCCAGCAGCTTTGGGACAGGACTGAACACTGAAGCTTTCTTT.

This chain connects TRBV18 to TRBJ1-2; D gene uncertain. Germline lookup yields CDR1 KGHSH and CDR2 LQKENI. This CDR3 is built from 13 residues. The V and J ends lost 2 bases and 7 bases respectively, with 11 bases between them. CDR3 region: CASSPIRETGYTF. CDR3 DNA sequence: TGTGCCAGCTCACCAATCCGGGAAACTGGCTACACCTTC.

The CDR3 DNA reads as TGTGCCAGCAGCCCCGGGACAGGGGTCGGGGAGCTGTTTTTT. Amino acid sequence: CASSPGTGVGELFF. J is TRBJ2-2 and V is TRBV11-2; 10 nucleotides match TRBD1. The V and J ends lost 5 bases and 7 bases, in that order; junction bases with no gene match: 4. The CDR3 length is 14 residues. CDR1 is SGHAT and CDR2 is FQNNGV in the germline V gene.

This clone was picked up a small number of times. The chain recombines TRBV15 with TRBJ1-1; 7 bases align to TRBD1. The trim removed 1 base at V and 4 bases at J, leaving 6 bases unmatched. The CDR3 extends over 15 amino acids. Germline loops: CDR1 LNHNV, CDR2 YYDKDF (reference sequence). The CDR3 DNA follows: TGTGCCACCAGCAGAGTCCGACAGGGATCCACTGAAGCTTTCTTT. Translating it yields CATSRVRQGSTEAFF.

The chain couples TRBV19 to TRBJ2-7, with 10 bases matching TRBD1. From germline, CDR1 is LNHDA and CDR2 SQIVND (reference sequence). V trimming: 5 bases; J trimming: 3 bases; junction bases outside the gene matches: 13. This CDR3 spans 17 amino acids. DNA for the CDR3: TGTGCCAGTAGTTCGGGTGGACAGGGGGGCAAACTCTACGAGCAGTACTTC. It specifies CASSSGGQGGKLYEQYF. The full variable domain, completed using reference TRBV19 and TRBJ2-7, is DGGITQSPKYLFRKEGQNVTLSCEQNLNHDAMYWYRQDPGQGLRLIYYSQIVNDFQKGDIAEGYSVSREKKESFPLTVTSAQKNPTAFYLCASSSGGQGGKLYEQYFGPGTRLTVT.

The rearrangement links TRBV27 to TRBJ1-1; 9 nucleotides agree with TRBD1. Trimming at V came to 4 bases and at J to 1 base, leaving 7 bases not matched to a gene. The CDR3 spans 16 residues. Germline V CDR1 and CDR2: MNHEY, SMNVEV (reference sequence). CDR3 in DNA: TGTGCCAGCAGTTCCACAGGGGGCTGGCGGAACACTGAAGCTTTCTTT. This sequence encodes CASSSTGGWRNTEAFF.

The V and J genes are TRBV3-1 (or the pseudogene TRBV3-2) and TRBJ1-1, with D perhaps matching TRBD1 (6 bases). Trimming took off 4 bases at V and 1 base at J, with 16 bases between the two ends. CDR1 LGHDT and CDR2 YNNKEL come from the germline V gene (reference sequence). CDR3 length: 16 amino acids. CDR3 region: CASSRKGGGENTEAFF. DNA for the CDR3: TGTGCCAGCAGCCGAAAAGGGGGTGGCGAGAACACTGAAGCTTTCTTT.

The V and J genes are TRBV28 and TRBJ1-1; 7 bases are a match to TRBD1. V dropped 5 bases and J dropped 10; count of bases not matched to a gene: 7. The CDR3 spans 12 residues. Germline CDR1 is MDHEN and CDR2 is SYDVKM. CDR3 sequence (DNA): TGTGCCAGCAGTCAGGGGACAGAGGGAGCTTTCTTT. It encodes CASSQGTEGAFF.

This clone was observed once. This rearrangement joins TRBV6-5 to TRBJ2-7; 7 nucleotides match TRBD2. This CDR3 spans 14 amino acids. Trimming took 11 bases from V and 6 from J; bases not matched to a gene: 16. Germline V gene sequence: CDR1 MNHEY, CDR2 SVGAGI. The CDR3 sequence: CAARAGRIVGEQYF. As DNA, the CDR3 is TGTGCCGCGCGGGCCGGGAGGATCGTTGGCGAGCAGTACTTC.

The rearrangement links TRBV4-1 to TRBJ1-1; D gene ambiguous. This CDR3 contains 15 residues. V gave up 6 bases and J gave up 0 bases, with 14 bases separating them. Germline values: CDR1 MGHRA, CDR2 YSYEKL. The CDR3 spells CASSPPQALNTEAFF. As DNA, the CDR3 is TGCGCCAGCAGTCCACCTCAGGCTTTGAACACTGAAGCTTTCTTT.

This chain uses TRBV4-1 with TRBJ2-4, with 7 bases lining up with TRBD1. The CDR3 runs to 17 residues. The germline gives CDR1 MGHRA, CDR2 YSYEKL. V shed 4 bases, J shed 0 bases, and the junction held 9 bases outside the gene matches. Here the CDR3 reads CASSPSTGQLAKNIQYF. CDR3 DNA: TGCGCCAGCAGCCCGTCCACGGGACAGCTAGCCAAAAACATTCAGTACTTC.

This chain's CDR3 is CASSLRLAGEKQFF. CDR3 sequence (DNA): TGTGCCAGCAGCCTTCGACTAGCGGGAGAAAAGCAGTTCTTC. The genes are TRBV7-8 and TRBJ2-1, with 12 bases lining up with TRBD2. Losses at the gene ends were 5 bases for V and 11 bases for J; bases not matched to a gene: 7. Germline CDR1 SGHVS, CDR2 FQNEAQ. This CDR3 is built from 14 residues.

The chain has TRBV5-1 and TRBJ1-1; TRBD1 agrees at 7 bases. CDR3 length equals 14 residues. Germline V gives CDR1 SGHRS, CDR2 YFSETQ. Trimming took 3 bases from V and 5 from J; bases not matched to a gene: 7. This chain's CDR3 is CASSSQGIETEAFF. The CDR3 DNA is TGCGCCAGCAGCTCACAGGGGATCGAAACTGAAGCTTTCTTT. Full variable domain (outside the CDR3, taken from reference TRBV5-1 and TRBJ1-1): KAGVTQTPRYLIKTRGQQVTLSCSPISGHRSVSWYQQTPGQGLQFLFEYFSETQRNKGNFPGRFSGRQFSNSRSEMNVSTLELGDSALYLCASSSQGIETEAFFGQGTRLTVV.

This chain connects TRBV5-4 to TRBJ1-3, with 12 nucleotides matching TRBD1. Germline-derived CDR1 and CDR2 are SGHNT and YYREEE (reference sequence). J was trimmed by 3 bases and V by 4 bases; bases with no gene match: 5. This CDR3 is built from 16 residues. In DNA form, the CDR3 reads TGTGCCAGCAGCCCGGGACAGGGGGCGGTTGGAAACACCATATATTTT. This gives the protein CASSPGQGAVGNTIYF.

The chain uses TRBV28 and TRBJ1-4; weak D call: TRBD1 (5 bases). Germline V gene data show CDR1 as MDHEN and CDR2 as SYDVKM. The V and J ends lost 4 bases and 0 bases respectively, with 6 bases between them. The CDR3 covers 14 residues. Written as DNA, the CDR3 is TGTGCCAGCAGTTCACAGGCAACTAATGAAAAACTGTTTTTT. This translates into CASSSQATNEKLFF.

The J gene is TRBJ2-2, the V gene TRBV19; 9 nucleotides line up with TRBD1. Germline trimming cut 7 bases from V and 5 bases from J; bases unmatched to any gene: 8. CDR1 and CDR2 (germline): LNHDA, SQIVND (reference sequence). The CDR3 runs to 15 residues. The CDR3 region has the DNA TGTGCCAGTAACCCGGGACAGGGTAGGACCGGGGAGCTGTTTTTT. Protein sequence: CASNPGQGRTGELFF. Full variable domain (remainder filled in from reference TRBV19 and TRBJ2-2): DGGITQSPKYLFRKEGQNVTLSCEQNLNHDAMYWYRQDPGQGLRLIYYSQIVNDFQKGDIAEGYSVSREKKESFPLTVTSAQKNPTAFYLCASNPGQGRTGELFFGEGSRLTVL.

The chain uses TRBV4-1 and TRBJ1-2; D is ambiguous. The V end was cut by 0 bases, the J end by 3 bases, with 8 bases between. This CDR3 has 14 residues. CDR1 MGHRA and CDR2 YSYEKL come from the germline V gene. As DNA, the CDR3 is TGCGCCAGCAGCCAAGATTCGGAGTACTATGGCTACACCTTC. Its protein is CASSQDSEYYGYTF.

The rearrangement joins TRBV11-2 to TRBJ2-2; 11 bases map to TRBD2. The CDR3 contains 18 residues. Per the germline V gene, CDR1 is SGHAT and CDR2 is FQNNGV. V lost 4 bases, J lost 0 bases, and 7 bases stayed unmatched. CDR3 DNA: TGTGCCAGCAGCTCGTCGGTGACTAGCGGGGCGAACACCGGGGAGCTGTTTTTT. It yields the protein CASSSSVTSGANTGELFF.

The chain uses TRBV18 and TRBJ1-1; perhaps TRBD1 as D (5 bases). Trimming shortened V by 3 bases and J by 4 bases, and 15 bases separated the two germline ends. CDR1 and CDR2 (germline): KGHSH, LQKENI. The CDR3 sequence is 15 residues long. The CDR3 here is CASSPSGGDSTEAFF. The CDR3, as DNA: TGTGCCAGCTCACCTTCCGGGGGGGACTCCACTGAAGCTTTCTTT.

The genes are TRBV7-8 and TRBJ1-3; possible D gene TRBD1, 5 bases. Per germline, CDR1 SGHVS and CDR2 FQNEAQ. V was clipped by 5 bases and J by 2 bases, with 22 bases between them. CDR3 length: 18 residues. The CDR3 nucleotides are TGTGCCAGCAGCGCACGAGCTAGGGGCCCCCACGCTGGAAACACCATATATTTT. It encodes CASSARARGPHAGNTIYF. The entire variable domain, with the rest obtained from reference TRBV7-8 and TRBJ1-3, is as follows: GAGVSQSPRYKVAKRGQDVALRCDPISGHVSLFWYQQALGQGPEFLTYFQNEAQLDKSGLPSDRFFAERPEGSVSTLKIQRTQQEDSAVYLCASSARARGPHAGNTIYFGEGSWLTVV.

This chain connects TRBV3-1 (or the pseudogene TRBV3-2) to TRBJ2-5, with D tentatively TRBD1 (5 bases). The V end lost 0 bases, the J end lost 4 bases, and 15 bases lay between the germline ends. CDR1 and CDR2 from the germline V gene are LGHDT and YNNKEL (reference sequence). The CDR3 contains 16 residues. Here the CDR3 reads CASSQDRVRGRETQYF. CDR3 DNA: TGTGCCAGCAGCCAAGATCGGGTAAGGGGCCGAGAGACCCAGTACTTC.

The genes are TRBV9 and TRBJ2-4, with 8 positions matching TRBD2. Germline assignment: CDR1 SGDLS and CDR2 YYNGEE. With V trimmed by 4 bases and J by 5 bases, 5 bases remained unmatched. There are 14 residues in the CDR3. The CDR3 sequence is CASSISGGENIQYF. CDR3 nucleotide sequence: TGTGCCAGCAGCATCTCCGGGGGGGAAAACATTCAGTACTTC.